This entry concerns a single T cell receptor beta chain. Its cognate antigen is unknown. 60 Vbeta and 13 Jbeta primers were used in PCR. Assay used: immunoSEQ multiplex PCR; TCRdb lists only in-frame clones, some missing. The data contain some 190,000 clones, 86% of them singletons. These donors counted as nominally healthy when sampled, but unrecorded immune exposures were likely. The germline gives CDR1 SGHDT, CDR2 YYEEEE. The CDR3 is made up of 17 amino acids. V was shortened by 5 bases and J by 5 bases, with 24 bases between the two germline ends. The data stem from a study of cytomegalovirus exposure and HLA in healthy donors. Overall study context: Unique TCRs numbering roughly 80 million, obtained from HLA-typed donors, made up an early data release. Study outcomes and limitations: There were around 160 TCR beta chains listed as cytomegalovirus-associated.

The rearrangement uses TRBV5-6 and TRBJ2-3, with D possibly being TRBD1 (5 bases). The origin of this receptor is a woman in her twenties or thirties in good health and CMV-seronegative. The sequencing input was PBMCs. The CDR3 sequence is CASSFGVGAGLGDTQYF. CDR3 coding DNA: TGTGCCAGCAGTTTTGGGGTAGGGGCTGGCTTGGGAGATACGCAGTATTTT. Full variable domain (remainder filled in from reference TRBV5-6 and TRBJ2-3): DAGVTQSPTHLIKTRGQQVTLRCSPKSGHDTVSWYQQALGQGPQFIFQYYEEEERQRGNFPDRFSGHQFPNYSSELNVNALLLGDSALYLCASSFGVGAGLGDTQYFGPGTRLTVL.